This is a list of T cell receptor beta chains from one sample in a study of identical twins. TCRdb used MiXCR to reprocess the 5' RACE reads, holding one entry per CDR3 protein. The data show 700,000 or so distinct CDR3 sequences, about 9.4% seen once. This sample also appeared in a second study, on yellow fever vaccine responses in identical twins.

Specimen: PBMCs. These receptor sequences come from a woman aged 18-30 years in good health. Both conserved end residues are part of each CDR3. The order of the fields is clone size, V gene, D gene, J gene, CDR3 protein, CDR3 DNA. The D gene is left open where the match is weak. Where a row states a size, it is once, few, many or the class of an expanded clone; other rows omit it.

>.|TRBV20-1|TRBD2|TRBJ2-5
CSARPLAGWGDTQYF
TGCAGTGCTAGACCACTAGCGGGATGGGGAGACACCCAGTACTTC
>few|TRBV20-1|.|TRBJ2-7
CSARGQATYEQYF
TGCAGTGCTAGAGGACAGGCGACCTACGAGCAGTACTTC
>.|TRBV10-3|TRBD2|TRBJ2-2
CAISGTSGRPTGELFF
TGTGCCATCAGTGGGACTAGCGGGAGACCAACCGGGGAGCTGTTTTTT
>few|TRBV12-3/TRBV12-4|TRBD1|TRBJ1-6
CASRVDRGPNSPLHF
TGTGCCAGCAGGGTTGACAGGGGGCCGAATTCACCCCTCCACTTT
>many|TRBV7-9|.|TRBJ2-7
CASSHRDRPYEQYF
TGTGCCAGCAGCCACAGGGACCGTCCCTACGAGCAGTACTTC
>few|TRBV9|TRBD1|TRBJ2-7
CASSAGLGQGLGEQYF
TGTGCCAGCAGCGCCGGCCTGGGACAGGGTCTCGGGGAGCAGTACTTC
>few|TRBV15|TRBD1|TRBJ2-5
CATSPRRQGLNQETQYF
TGTGCCACCAGCCCACGACGACAGGGTTTGAATCAAGAGACCCAGTACTTC
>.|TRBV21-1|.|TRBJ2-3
CASSKPQLAGGPTDTQYF
TGTGCCAGCAGCAAACCCCAACTAGCGGGGGGGCCCACAGATACGCAGTATTTT
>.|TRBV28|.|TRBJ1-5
CASSQFRVEDNQPQHF
TGTGCCAGCAGTCAATTCAGGGTGGAGGACAATCAGCCCCAGCATTTT
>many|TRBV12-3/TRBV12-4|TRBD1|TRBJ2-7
CASSVGTGGAYEQYF
TGTGCCAGCAGCGTAGGGACAGGGGGGGCCTACGAGCAGTACTTC
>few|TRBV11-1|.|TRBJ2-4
CASTKAEMTELAKNIQYF
TGTGCCAGCACCAAGGCAGAAATGACAGAACTAGCCAAAAACATTCAGTACTTC
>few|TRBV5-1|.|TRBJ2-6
CASSPEVGSGANVLTF
TGCGCCAGCAGCCCCGAGGTAGGCTCTGGGGCCAACGTCCTGACTTTC
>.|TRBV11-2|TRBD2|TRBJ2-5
CASSAGLAVLGGETQYF
TGTGCCAGCAGCGCGGGACTAGCGGTCCTCGGCGGGGAGACCCAGTACTTC
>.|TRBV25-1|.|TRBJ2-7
CASSEGRGFLHEQYF
TGTGCCAGCAGTGAGGGACGGGGCTTCCTCCACGAGCAGTACTTC
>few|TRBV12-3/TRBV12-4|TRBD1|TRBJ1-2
CASSSGGQAFYGYTF
TGTGCCAGCAGTTCCGGGGGACAGGCGTTCTATGGCTACACCTTC
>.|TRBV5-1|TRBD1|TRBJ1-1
CASSWDRGRAFF
TGCGCCAGCAGCTGGGACAGGGGGAGAGCTTTCTTT
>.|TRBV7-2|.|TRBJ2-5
CASSSHYGSETQYF
TGTGCCAGCAGCTCTCACTACGGGAGTGAGACCCAGTACTTC
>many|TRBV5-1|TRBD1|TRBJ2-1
CASSSGTGSHNEQFF
TGCGCCAGCAGCTCGGGGACAGGGTCCCACAATGAGCAGTTCTTC
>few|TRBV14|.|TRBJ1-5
CASSQDPGGPQHF
TGTGCCAGCAGCCAGGATCCCGGTGGGCCCCAGCATTTT
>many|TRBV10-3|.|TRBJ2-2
CAISESGLSVGTGELFF
TGTGCCATCAGTGAGTCGGGCCTCTCAGTGGGCACCGGGGAGCTGTTTTTT
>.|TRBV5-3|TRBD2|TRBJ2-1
CARRAGLVPNEQFF
TGTGCCAGAAGGGCGGGACTAGTACCCAATGAGCAGTTCTTC
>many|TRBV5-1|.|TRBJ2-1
CASSLGLSAPYNEQFF
TGCGCCAGCAGCTTGGGCCTTAGCGCACCGTACAATGAGCAGTTCTTC
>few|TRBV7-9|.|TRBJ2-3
CIAVSHTDTQYF
TGTATAGCGGTGAGCCACACAGATACGCAGTATTTT